This TCR beta chain came from a study of cytomegalovirus exposure and HLA in healthy donors (TCRdb year 2017). A note on the overall study: In an earlier analysis of 587 of the donors, 250 to 300 Gb of sequence data and 117 million unique TCR beta sequences from roughly 190 million T cells were reported. An early release that covered approximately 600 HLA-typed donors contained about 300 gigabases of sequencing data and 65 million to 100 million unique TCR sequences. Of the roughly 410 genotyped donors, 80% to 90% were placed in the genetic ancestry cluster associated with self-reported Caucasian donors. The study was designed to test whether signatures of past pathogen exposure could be identified by cataloging public T cell receptors. The study used immunosequencing to profile the T cell repertoires of several hundred subjects and linked those repertoires to cytomegalovirus serostatus. Besides the first cohort of some 670 subjects, a separate validation cohort made up of roughly 120 different subjects was used. To predict cytomegalovirus infection status, the study brought together high-throughput TCR immunosequencing, statistical association of individual TCRs with disease status, and machine learning. To study patterns of TCR occurrence, a later analysis re-analyzed previously published TCR beta repertoires from several hundred donors and added high-resolution HLA genotyping. In the later analysis, no new phenotypic data were used to find candidate immune exposures; instead, reliance was placed on TCR beta sequences and their occurrence across donors. In an earlier analysis of a few hundred of the donors, high-throughput TCR beta sequencing was used to judge whether each TCR beta V gene segment behaved as functional or pseudogenic. Alongside the repertoire data, information on donor age, sex, ethnicity and CMV serostatus was compiled. In a later genetic analysis, genome-wide SNP genotypes for about three fifths of the roughly 670 donors were used, and that subset was treated as a discovery cohort. Every repertoire in the discovery cohort had been generated on one and the same sequencing platform. HLA typing covered class I and class II loci at four-digit resolution. Typing coverage varied by locus: about 629-640 donors for A, B, C, DRB1 and DQB1; roughly 500 for DQA1; 606 for DPA1; about 450 for DPB1. Because of strong linkage in the cohort, roughly five DR-DQ haplotypes were treated as single units for association and clustering. Among 300 to 450 genotyped donors of the cohort, an average of roughly 240,000 unique TCR beta nucleotide sequences were sequenced per donor, roughly 18% of them non-productive. Beyond this particular receptor, the publication reports: Correlated functional status among segregating V segments might reflect linkage disequilibrium, but an unknown experimental factor could not be ruled out. The classifier was reported to diagnose cytomegalovirus status with high specificity and sensitivity in both the original cohort and the validation cohort. In a later analysis, HLA-associated TCR beta chains were found to be more clonally expanded and to have lower generation probabilities than equally common non-associated chains. In vitro tests confirmed that three of the cytomegalovirus-associated TCR beta chains recognize cytomegalovirus antigens. A further reported finding was that TCR beta sequences accurately predicted the HLA-A and HLA-B alleles for most subjects in the first cohort. A later analysis reported that several top co-occurrence clusters appeared linked to parvovirus B19, influenza, CMV and Epstein-Barr virus. The earlier analysis of some 560 of the donors excluded some 15 rarely observed V segments, including chromosome 9 orphons, because counts were too low. In a later genetic analysis, fewer N-insertions in productive TCRs were reported among donors in an Asian-associated ancestry cluster than the roughly 700-donor mean. Across donors, most TCR sequences were observed very rarely, whereas some public TCRs were present in many individuals. The presence/absence analyses assumed that sequencing depth was roughly uniform across donors, and that assumption may not be true. The sequencing pipeline was judged likely to have produced a cluster of highly shared sequence variants as a technical artifact. According to a later analysis, TCR association rates differed among HLA loci, with DRB1 alleles showing the most associated TCRs and HLA-C alleles showing the fewest. An earlier analysis of some 560 of the donors showed that most TCR beta V segments appeared in productive rearrangements either about 87% or about 30% of the time, which broadly matched IMGT annotations. A later analysis found that most CMV-associated TCR beta chains appeared HLA-restricted, with HLA associations seemingly driven largely by CMV exposure. A later analysis associated 15,000 or so TCR beta sequences with specific HLA alleles at a false discovery rate of 0.05. Because the 87-base-pair reads could not distinguish some IMGT-functional V segments, including TRBV6-2 and TRBV6-3, those segments were excluded. Because HLA typing was missing for some donors at each locus, association tests included only the typed subset. CMV serostatus was the only immune exposure information available for the cohort. The authors suggested that the approach could potentially be extended to other disease states and immunological phenotypes. In a later genetic analysis, a missense DCLRE1C variant was associated with V-gene and J-gene trimming of TCR beta chains, and the association was replicated in an independent cohort. When HLA alleles, especially DR and DQ, strongly co-occurred, attributing TCR associations to individual alleles was difficult. A total of 150 to 200 TCR beta chains were listed by the study as associated with cytomegalovirus. In this cohort, only TCR beta chains were sequenced, and detectable features were limited by the absence of alpha or paired-chain data.

Library preparation used the immunoSEQ multiplex PCR assay. For the multiplex PCR, a mixture combining 60 forward primers for TCR Vbeta segments and 13 reverse primers for TCR Jbeta segments was used. Amplification of the CDR3 region of rearranged TCR beta genes was performed with a multiplex PCR assay on genomic DNA. The amplified TCR beta libraries were sequenced on the Illumina HiSeq System as 87-base-pair reads. The study's processing was this. Across the 700 or so repertoires, a later analysis counted 78 million or so unique TCR beta chains, some 11 million of which were shared by at least two donors. To remove PCR and sequencing errors, raw reads were error-corrected and collapsed into unique sequences using a nearest-neighbor algorithm that merged closely related sequences. To assign V, D and J gene segments, CDR3 sequences were aligned to IMGT reference sequences. For a sequence to be retained, a match of at least six nucleotides was required to both a V gene segment and a J gene segment. A rearrangement was called productive if the CDR3 had no stop codons and remained in frame with V and J, and every other rearrangement was called non-productive. CDR3 was defined by IMGT convention, running from the second conserved V-encoded cysteine to the conserved J-encoded phenylalanine. Sequences without an unambiguous match to a single V gene segment were excluded from the earlier analysis of about 600 of the donors. In an earlier analysis of some 590 of the donors, V segments were called functional above 56.7% productive rearrangements and were called segregating when the between-donor standard deviation exceeded 5%. To diagnose cytomegalovirus status from the catalog of TCR beta chain sequences, a statistical classification framework was built. In a later analysis, TCR nucleotide sequences were compared against IMGT/GENE-DB human TR gene sequences so that V and J genes could be assigned. The TCRdist pipeline was used in a later analysis to assign CDR3 sequences and most-parsimonious VDJ recombination scenarios. A later analysis defined each TCR beta chain by its CDR3 amino acid sequence plus V-gene family, and excluded reads lacking a unique V-gene family. A later analysis removed nearly 600 highly shared, low-generation-probability nucleotide sequences to deal with suspected cross-contamination and a sequencing artifact. A later analysis calculated a clonal expansion index for each public chain from normalized within-repertoire ranks of inferred template counts. In a later analysis, generation probabilities were computed with a VDJ recombination model fitted to out-of-frame rearrangements, and the resulting probabilities were checked against IGoR. In a later analysis, hypergeometric tests were used to score TCR-TCR, TCR-HLA and TCR-CMV co-occurrence, with a repertoire-size bias correction applied to TCR pairs. A later analysis estimated false discovery rates by permuting HLA or CMV assignments 20 times. In a later analysis, co-occurring TCRs were grouped using DBSCAN, with TCRdist sequence similarity added in when clustering inside HLA-allele-positive subsets. Repertoires with fewer than 30,000 or more than 120,000 public chains, plus five repertoires with anomalous nucleotide sharing, were excluded from co-occurrence clustering. TCRdb limited this immuneACCESS table to in-frame rearrangements with V and J called. A share of clones is missing; checked studies link under half to unresolved V genes, and the rest is unexplained. The V and J calls and the clone size are those of that table, but D and trimming were determined from the DNA. Recorded for this sample are tens of thousands of clones; 70% to 80% of them occurred a single time. In total, the top ten clones hold 2.5% to 3% of the sample.

Points on this clone: Its antigen is currently not known. Base qualities are not at hand, and no much larger clone is one base apart.

The cohort was made up of about 670 healthy bone marrow donors. At the time of sampling, every cohort member was nominally healthy, though immune exposures that went unrecorded were likely present. The donor tested CMV seropositive and was one of the 289 seropositive cohort members. A peripheral blood sample was provided by each donor, and peripheral blood mononuclear cells were used for TCR beta sequencing. The Qiagen DNeasy Blood Extraction Kit was used to extract genomic DNA from the blood cell samples. CDR1 and CDR2 are read off the germline V gene as MNHNS and SASEGT. The CDR3 has 14 amino acids, counting the end cysteine and phenylalanine. The only DNA kept is the CDR3, 42 bases in frame from the first base. V was cut back by 4 bases and J by 2 bases, leaving a gap of 12 bases between them.

This receptor was taken from a woman aged 40 to 49 in good health and CMV-seropositive. The receptor chain draws on TRBV6-1 and TRBJ2-7; the D gene is possibly TRBD2, with 6 bases matching. The sample was PBMCs. CDR3 reads: CASSALAETYEQYF. The DNA sequence reads TGTGCCAGCAGTGCATTAGCGGAAACCTACGAGCAGTACTTC.